This paragraph reports one TCR beta chain. The antigen is unknown. This may arise from a read error, as a much more abundant clone is one base away. The authors made TCR beta libraries by quantitative 5'-RACE with molecular barcodes. Each CDR3 protein is one row after TCRdb ran MiXCR on the 5' RACE reads. The sample has 250,000 to 400,000 distinct CDR3 sequences, 9.5% to 13% seen once. This record belongs to a study of CD8 T cells in ankylosing spondylitis. Study-wide points: Clones that were linked to disease were CD8+ and were relatively rare in peripheral blood. Disease-linked clones were reportedly significantly enriched in matched ankylosing spondylitis synovial fluid.

Germline V gives CDR1 SGHKS, CDR2 YYEKEE (reference sequence). CDR3 length equals 15 residues. Material for sequencing was blood, either unsorted or a sorted T cell fraction (not recorded which). The TCR comes from a female donor with ankylosing spondylitis or in good health (not recorded which). The chain carries TRBV5-5 and TRBJ2-2; 7 positions match TRBD1. The DNA of the CDR3 is TGTGCCAGCAGCCCCCCGGGACAGAACACCGTGGAGCTGTTTTTT. Its translation is CASSPPGQNTVELFF.